This is a list of T cell receptor beta chains from one sample in a study of T cells in Graves' hyperthyroidism and ophthalmopathy. TCRdb independently ran MiXCR on the multiplex PCR reads; one entry per CDR3 protein. The table records 300,000 to 450,000 distinct CDR3 sequences, more than 12% of them present only once. The sequencing sample was made of blood. The receptor source for this set is a woman in her twenties or thirties with Graves' ophthalmopathy. The CDR3 runs from the conserved cysteine through the conserved F or W. The D gene is left open where the match is weak. Expanded clones are given a class, and other clones once, few, many or no size at all.

j_call d_call v_call clone_size cdr3_nt cdr3_aa
TRBJ1-2 . TRBV7-9 many TGTGCCAGCAGCCACGTTGGGCCGGGGCAGGGTGATGGCTACACCTTC CASSHVGPGQGDGYTF
TRBJ1-4 TRBD1 TRBV7-7 . TGTGCTAGCAGCCCCAGGGGGTCGGAAAAACTGTTTTTT CASSPRGSEKLFF
TRBJ2-1 TRBD1 TRBV7-9 many TGTGCCAGCAGCCCCCGGACAGGGATCTCTGATGAGCAGTTCTTC CASSPRTGISDEQFF
TRBJ1-2 TRBD1 TRBV20-1 . TGCAGTGCTAGAGCAACAGGGGGGGGCTACACCTTC CSARATGGGYTF
TRBJ2-5 TRBD1 TRBV7-2 many TGTGCCAGCAGCTTAGCCTGGGGGCAGGGGGCTGAGACCCAGTACTTC CASSLAWGQGAETQYF
TRBJ2-5 . TRBV12-3/TRBV12-4 many TGTGCCAGCACCATTTCCCCGACAGGATTCGAGACCCAGTACTTC CASTISPTGFETQYF
TRBJ2-7 . TRBV4-2 few TGTGCCAGCAGCCAAGGCGGGCCGTGGGACGAGCAGTACTTC CASSQGGPWDEQYF
TRBJ2-7 . TRBV2 many TGTGCCAGCAGTGAAAGTAACGTTTACGAGCAGTACTTC CASSESNVYEQYF
TRBJ1-1 . TRBV20-1 . TGCAGTGCTAAGGGCGGGGGGGAGAACACTGAAGCTTTCTTT CSAKGGGENTEAFF
TRBJ1-2 . TRBV9 few TGTGCCAGCAGCGTAGCCCCGACCTGGGAGGGATACACCTTC CASSVAPTWEGYTF
TRBJ1-2 . TRBV6-1 many TGTGCCAGCAGTGTCACGATGGATTCTAACTATGGCTACACCTTC CASSVTMDSNYGYTF
TRBJ2-2 TRBD1 TRBV12-3/TRBV12-4 . TGTGCCAGCAGGGACAGGGGAGGGGCCGCCGGGGAGCTGTTTTTT CASRDRGGAAGELFF
TRBJ2-5 TRBD1 TRBV11-1 . TGTGCCAGCAGCTTAGCCCAGGGACAGGGACAAGAGACCCAGTACTTC CASSLAQGQGQETQYF
TRBJ1-6 . TRBV5-4 . TGTGCCAGCAGCTTGGCAGGACCGCTAAATTCACCCCTCCACTTT CASSLAGPLNSPLHF
TRBJ1-1 . TRBV6-1 many TGTGCCAGCAGTCAACAGGGACTAGGCACTGAAGCTTTCTTT CASSQQGLGTEAFF
TRBJ1-2 . TRBV27 . TGTGCCAGCAGTTTGAAGGGAAATGGCTACACCTTC CASSLKGNGYTF
TRBJ2-6 . TRBV2 few TGTGCCAGCACGAGGGGGTCTCGGGACATAAGAACCTCTGGGGCCAACGTCCTGACTTTC CASTRGSRDIRTSGANVLTF
TRBJ1-6 . TRBV27 . TGTGCCAGCAGTCAGACAGGCGCTAATTCACCCCTCCACTTT CASSQTGANSPLHF
TRBJ2-1 . TRBV7-2 many TGTGCCAGCAGCGTCGACATCGGGGTCTACAATGAGCAGTTCTTC CASSVDIGVYNEQFF
TRBJ1-2 . TRBV24-1 many TGTGCCACCAGTGACCTCAATTCCAACTATGGCTACACCTTC CATSDLNSNYGYTF
TRBJ2-5 . TRBV20-1 many TGCAGTGCTAGTAGGGGGGGGCCCGTGGAGACCCAGTACTTC CSASRGGPVETQYF
TRBJ2-6 . TRBV10-1 . TGCGCCAGCAAGGTCATCATCTCTGGGGCCAACGTCCTGACTTTC CASKVIISGANVLTF
TRBJ2-5 . TRBV2 many TGTGCCAGCACTGTAAGCTCTCAAGAGACCCAGTACTTC CASTVSSQETQYF
TRBJ2-1 . TRBV7-6 many TGTGCCAGCAGCCCCGTTAGTGGGGGGAGGGACAGTGAGCAGTTCTTC CASSPVSGGRDSEQFF
TRBJ1-2 . TRBV11-2 many TGTGCCAGCAGCTTAAGTCAGTATGGCTACACCTTC CASSLSQYGYTF
TRBJ2-1 . TRBV4-1 . TGCGCCAGCAGCCCCCGTCAGGGGTCCTACAATGAGCAGTTCTTC CASSPRQGSYNEQFF
TRBJ1-4 . TRBV5-1 many TGCGCCAGCAGCTTGCGGGCCAACTCCTTAAGTGAAAAACTGTTTTTT CASSLRANSLSEKLFF
TRBJ1-2 . TRBV10-3 many TGTGCCATCAGTGGGTACGGGACGGAGAATGGCTACACCTTC CAISGYGTENGYTF
TRBJ2-1 . TRBV7-9 few TGTGCCAGCAGCTTAGGTACGGGGGCTGAGCAGTTCTTC CASSLGTGAEQFF
TRBJ2-6 . TRBV3-1 few TGTGCCAGCGGGGACAACGTCCTGACTTTC CASGDNVLTF
TRBJ1-1 . TRBV12-3/TRBV12-4 many TGTGCCAGCAGGCACGTGAGGGACACTGAAGCTTTCTTT CASRHVRDTEAFF
TRBJ2-3 TRBD2 TRBV20-1 . TGCAGTGCTAGAGAGGCAGCGGGGGCGAACCCCACAGATACGCAGTATTTT CSAREAAGANPTDTQYF
TRBJ2-3 . TRBV7-9 many TGTGCCAGCAGCTTAGACGGGGGCGGAGATACGCAGTATTTT CASSLDGGGDTQYF
TRBJ1-2 . TRBV28 many TGTGCCAGCAGTTTGGTCGGGGGGACCTCGGGGGGCTACACCTTC CASSLVGGTSGGYTF
TRBJ2-7 . TRBV20-1 many TGCAGTGCTAGAGGACAAGTATCCTACGAGCAGTACTTC CSARGQVSYEQYF
TRBJ2-7 . TRBV14 few TGTGCCAGCAGCCACAGGGTTGGTTCCTACGAGCAGTACTTC CASSHRVGSYEQYF
TRBJ1-1 . TRBV9 . TGTGCCAGCAGCGTAGAGGGGGTTGGAAGCACTGAAGCTTTCTTT CASSVEGVGSTEAFF